Listed below are T cell receptor beta chains from one sample, sequenced in a study of blood T cell repertoires in COVID-19. Sequenced by immunoSEQ multiplex PCR; TCRdb stores in-frame clones only, minus some. The repertoire holds over 200,000 clones, roughly 85% seen once, with roughly 12% in the top ten. Material for sequencing was peripheral blood. These receptors were obtained from a woman aged 18 to 35 who had recovered from COVID-19. Both conserved end residues are part of each CDR3.

V	J	CDR3
TRBV11-2	TRBJ2-5	CASIGPRGETQYF
TRBV7-3	TRBJ2-2	CASSLTGYRGSTGELFF
TRBV30	TRBJ1-1	CAWRDPGTGNTEAFF
TRBV4-1	TRBJ1-1	CASSRRPGGWDTEAFF
TRBV27	TRBJ2-4	CASSPDTGVGIQYF
TRBV30	TRBJ2-1	CAWSALGGSYNEQFF
TRBV21-1	TRBJ2-2	CASSKESRLAGGPDGELFF
TRBV29-1	TRBJ2-2	CSVQLLAKNTGELFF
TRBV7-9	TRBJ1-2	CASSFQPPTTNYGYTF
TRBV10-3	TRBJ1-6	CAISERDTQGNSPLHF
TRBV15	TRBJ2-6	CATSRQGAGANVLTF
TRBV5-1	TRBJ2-1	CASSFLGEGRDEQFF
TRBV9	TRBJ2-3	CASSVEVGGQYF
TRBV15	TRBJ1-1	CATSREGDRVNTEAFF
TRBV6-5	TRBJ2-1	CASSSPGQGYNEQFF
TRBV19	TRBJ1-1	CASSRSPDGATEAFF
TRBV6-5	TRBJ1-1	CASKFISGITEAFF
TRBV28	TRBJ1-5	CASSLRDRYQPQHF
TRBV5-4	TRBJ1-6	CASSLGGDNSPLHF
TRBV25-1	TRBJ1-2	CASSQGTGPYGYTF
TRBV5-1	TRBJ2-5	CASRGGYRGPQETQYF
TRBV7-3	TRBJ2-1	CASSWTRGPGNEQFF
TRBV9	TRBJ2-3	CASSGPSTDTQYF
TRBV18	TRBJ2-1	CASSLGSSYNEQFF
TRBV20-1	TRBJ2-3	CSARADTQYF
TRBV6-2/TRBV6-3	TRBJ2-7	CASSYSSGSPLYEQYF
TRBV13	TRBJ2-3	CASSDTSGTSTDTQYF
TRBV30	TRBJ2-1	CAWSVFRGKQFF
TRBV6-2/TRBV6-3	TRBJ2-7	CASSYGLGGYHEQYF
TRBV4-3	TRBJ1-6	CASSPREGLNSPLHF
TRBV6-6	TRBJ2-7	CASSSTAGTHTYEQYF
TRBV6-5	TRBJ1-1	CASTGEVGTEAFF
TRBV2	TRBJ1-1	CASVKGRVAFF
TRBV7-3	TRBJ2-3	CASSAQGARTDTQYF
TRBV12-2	TRBJ1-1	CASRLVKNRDRGENTEAFF
TRBV11-3	TRBJ1-2	CASSGDGGLATF
TRBV7-9	TRBJ1-2	CASSLRQGNGYTF
TRBV19	TRBJ1-1	CASSINSLIGGTEAFF
TRBV30	TRBJ2-7	CAWWDRVPYEQYF
TRBV6-5	TRBJ2-7	CASHKVGGPHEQYF